The present T cell receptor beta chain was sequenced within a study of blood T cell repertoires in COVID-19. TCRdb keeps only in-frame clones here, not all; method: immunoSEQ multiplex PCR. Here the sample spans about 250,000 clones, about 85% being singletons. The CDR3 totals 13 residues. CDR1 is SGHAT and CDR2 is FQNNGV in the germline V gene. Trimming shortened V by 1 base and J by 6 bases, and 10 bases separated the two germline ends. This receptor was taken from a man between 18 and 29 years old with active or convalescent COVID-19. This chain joins TRBV11-2 and TRBJ2-7, with a tentative D call TRBD2 (6 bases). Sequencing was done on a sample of peripheral blood. CDR3 nucleotides: TGTGCCAGCAGCTTAGCCGGGACTCGCGAGCAGTACTTC. Amino acid sequence: CASSLAGTREQYF.